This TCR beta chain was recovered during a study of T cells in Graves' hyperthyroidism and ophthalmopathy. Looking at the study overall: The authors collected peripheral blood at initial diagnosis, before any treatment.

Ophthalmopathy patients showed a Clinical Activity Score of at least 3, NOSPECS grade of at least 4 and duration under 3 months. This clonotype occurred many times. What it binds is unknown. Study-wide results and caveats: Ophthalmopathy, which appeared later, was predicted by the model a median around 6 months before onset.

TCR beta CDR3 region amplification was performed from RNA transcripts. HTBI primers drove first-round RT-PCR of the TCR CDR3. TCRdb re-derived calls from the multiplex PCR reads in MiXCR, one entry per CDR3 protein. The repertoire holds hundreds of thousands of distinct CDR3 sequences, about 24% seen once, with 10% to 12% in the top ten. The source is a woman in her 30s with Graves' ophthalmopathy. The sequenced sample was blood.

CDR3 sequence reads: CAWSDPGATGETQYF. Written as DNA, the CDR3 is TGTGCCTGGAGTGATCCGGGGGCCACAGGAGAGACCCAGTACTTC. The chain joins TRBV30 to TRBJ2-5; D could derive from TRBD1 or TRBD2 (6 bases each). V was trimmed by 1 base and J by 4 bases, leaving 16 bases between them. Looked up from germline, CDR1 is GTSNPN and CDR2 is SVGIG (reference sequence). CDR3 size: 15 residues.